The clone carrying this TCR beta chain was recorded at least ten times. Its matching antigen is unknown. The data are from a study of T cells in Graves' hyperthyroidism and ophthalmopathy. When ophthalmopathy did not progress within 18 months, Graves' hyperthyroidism was considered stable. Regarding the study as a whole: Ophthalmopathy was predicted by the model a median of approximately 6 months ahead of onset. Separation of ophthalmopathy from stable hyperthyroidism was achieved by a 13 V-J model.

RNA transcripts yielded amplified TCR beta CDR3 regions. Primed by the HTBI set, a first-round RT-PCR was run on the TCR CDR3. MiXCR, applied by TCRdb to the multiplex PCR reads, yields one record per CDR3 protein. Among 550,000 to 800,000 distinct CDR3 sequences listed, roughly a sixth were seen once. This clonotype was sampled from a man aged 50 to 59 with Graves' hyperthyroidism. The sequencing input was blood.

CDR3 in DNA: TGTGCCAGCAGTTTAATACTAGCGGGTGACAATGAGCAGTTCTTC. This codes for CASSLILAGDNEQFF. The rearrangement uses TRBV28 and TRBJ2-1, with 9 bases identical to TRBD2. The germline CDR1 and CDR2 sequences are MDHEN and SYDVKM. CDR3 size: 15 residues. Trimming cost V 2 bases and J 5 bases; bases outside gene matches: 4.